Presented here are 2 T cell receptor beta chains from one specimen sequenced in a study of blood T cell repertoires in COVID-19. Using immunoSEQ multiplex PCR, the repertoire was profiled, and TCRdb retains in-frame clones only, with some absent. The sample lists approximately 58,000 clones; approximately 80% were seen once. Sequenced: peripheral blood. The receptor set was obtained from a man between 65 and 85 years old with active or convalescent COVID-19.

The chain employs TRBV4-3 and TRBJ2-3, with 7 positions matching TRBD1. The germline CDR1 and CDR2 sequences are LGHNA and YSLEER. The J segment lost 5 bases and the V segment lost 2 bases, leaving 7 bases of the junction unmatched. CDR3 length: 15 residues. The CDR3 here is CASSQRQGIGDTQYF. The CDR3 nucleotides read TGCGCCAGCAGCCAACGACAGGGCATCGGAGATACGCAGTATTTT.

This chain uses TRBV5-1 with TRBJ2-5; 8 bases match TRBD1. This CDR3 comprises 15 residues. Germline CDR1 and CDR2: SGHRS and YFSETQ. The V and J ends lost 7 bases and 5 bases, in that order; junction bases with no gene match: 13. The CDR3 DNA sequence: TGCGCCAGCGGGCCAGGGGGCATTGCGAGGGAGACCCAGTACTTC. It is translated as CASGPGGIARETQYF.